Shown below are 31 T cell receptor beta chains from a single sample sequenced in a study of monozygotic twins with cystic fibrosis. Profiling relied on immunoSEQ multiplex PCR, and the TCRdb table lists in-frame clones only, not all of them. The sample has approximately 23,000 clones, 87% seen once. Sequenced input: blood. The receptors derive from a woman aged 30 to 39 with cystic fibrosis.

The chain uses TRBV7-9 and TRBJ2-4, with D hard to call. CDR1 SEHNR and CDR2 FQNEAQ come from the germline V gene (reference sequence). The CDR3 is 14 residues long. Trimming took off 8 bases at V and 0 bases at J, with 11 bases between the two ends. This CDR3 reads CASQSVLAKNIQYF. The CDR3 DNA follows: TGTGCCAGCCAGTCCGTTCTAGCCAAAAACATTCAGTACTTC.

The chain links TRBV4-2 to TRBJ2-3; D is unclear. The CDR3 is made up of 13 amino acids. The V end was cut by 5 bases, the J end by 1 base, with 7 bases between. Germline V CDR1 and CDR2: LGHNA, YNFKEQ. DNA of the CDR3: TGTGCCAGCAGCGCGACGCGCACAGATACGCAGTATTTT. It codes for CASSATRTDTQYF.

The CDR3 loop reads CASSLGAGAENTGELFF. In DNA form, the CDR3 reads TGCGCCAGCAGCTTGGGAGCGGGGGCCGAGAACACCGGGGAGCTGTTTTTT. This chain joins TRBV5-1 and TRBJ2-2; TRBD2 agrees at 8 bases. The CDR3 contains 17 residues. Germline V gene sequence: CDR1 SGHRS, CDR2 YFSETQ. Trimming cost V 0 bases and J 1 base; bases outside gene matches: 5.

The chain carries TRBV5-1 and TRBJ1-4, with 8 nucleotides matching TRBD1. The CDR3 consists of 14 residues. Germline-derived CDR1 and CDR2 are SGHRS and YFSETQ. With V trimmed by 2 bases and J by 3 bases, 0 bases remained unmatched. The CDR3 region has the DNA TGCGCCAGCAGCTTACAGGGGGCTAATGAAAAACTGTTTTTT. This gives the protein CASSLQGANEKLFF.

The V gene is TRBV2, the J gene TRBJ2-1, with 9 bases lining up with TRBD2. The ends lost 3 bases at V and 7 bases at J; junction bases unmatched: 10. The CDR3 is 16 residues long. Germline CDR1 and CDR2: SNHLY and FYNNEI. The CDR3 DNA is TGTGCCAGCAGTGAGTGGAGGCGGGGGGGCCGGAATGAGCAGTTCTTC. This translates into CASSEWRRGGRNEQFF.

V gene TRBV5-1 combines with J gene TRBJ1-1; 9 bases line up with TRBD1. Germline V lookup: CDR1 SGHRS, CDR2 YFSETQ. The CDR3 is 13 residues long. After removal of 3 bases from V and 12 bases from J, the junction contained 9 bases not matched to a gene. The CDR3 loop reads CASSWPGQGETFF. The CDR3 region has the DNA TGCGCCAGCAGCTGGCCGGGACAGGGAGAGACTTTCTTT.

In its sample, this clone was seen once. The chain links TRBV18 to TRBJ2-2, with D possibly matching TRBD1 (6 bases). Germline assignment: CDR1 KGHSH and CDR2 LQKENI. V was trimmed by 6 bases and J by 3 bases, leaving 17 bases between them. The CDR3 has 16 amino acids. The CDR3 nucleotides are TGTGCCAGCTCTCCCAAGAGGGGACAAGACACCGGGGAGCTGTTTTTT. It codes for CASSPKRGQDTGELFF.

The count of this clone is one. V usage is TRBV6-1 and J usage is TRBJ1-2, with unresolved D. The CDR3 consists of 14 residues. The germline V gene has CDR1 MNHNS and CDR2 SASEGT. Trimming left V 2 bases short and J 7 bases short, with 14 bases between. The CDR3 here is CASSETNSRSGYTF. The CDR3 DNA is TGTGCCAGCAGTGAAACAAACAGCAGGAGTGGCTACACCTTC.

V usage is TRBV7-9 and J usage is TRBJ2-5, with unresolved D. V was shortened by 4 bases and J by 3 bases, with 3 bases between the two germline ends. Germline V gene sequence: CDR1 SEHNR, CDR2 FQNEAQ (reference sequence). CDR3 length: 11 amino acids. CDR3: CASSSKETQYF. CDR3 coding DNA: TGTGCCAGCAGCTCCAAAGAGACCCAGTACTTC.

The chain couples TRBV18 to TRBJ2-7; D remains unclear. Germline V lookup: CDR1 KGHSH, CDR2 LQKENI. Deletions cut 0 bases from V and 2 bases from J, with 2 bases between. The CDR3 has 12 amino acids. The CDR3 nucleotides are TGTGCCAGCTCACCACCTACCTACGAGCAGTACTTC. Residues: CASSPPTYEQYF.

This clone was counted once. This chain connects TRBV4-1 to TRBJ2-7; D is tentatively TRBD1 or TRBD2 (6 bases each). There are 15 residues in the CDR3. V was trimmed by 0 bases and J by 3 bases, leaving 12 bases between them. Germline CDR1 reads MGHRA; CDR2 reads YSYEKL. The CDR3 region has the DNA TGCGCCAGCAGCCAAGAGTTTGGAGGGGGCTACGAGCAGTACTTC. It yields the protein CASSQEFGGGYEQYF.

The chain has TRBV23-1 and TRBJ1-1, with 7 bases identical to TRBD1. TRBV23-1 is reported as an ORF; its role is uncertain. The CDR3 has 15 amino acids. V lost 0 bases and J lost 4; bases outside the gene matches: 5. CDR3 DNA: TGCGCCAGCAGTCAATCGCGGCAGGGGGGCACTGAAGCTTTCTTT. Protein sequence: CASSQSRQGGTEAFF.

This chain connects TRBV28 to TRBJ2-7; weak D call: TRBD2 (6 bases). With 4 bases removed from V and 1 base from J, the gap between germline ends came to 17 bases. CDR1 and CDR2 from the germline V gene are MDHEN and SYDVKM. The CDR3 runs to 16 residues. Written as DNA, the CDR3 is TGTGCCAGCAGTTCGGCGACGGGGGTCCCATCCTACGAGCAGTACTTC. This sequence encodes CASSSATGVPSYEQYF. Together with reference TRBV28 and TRBJ2-7, the CDR3 gives the full variable domain: DVKVTQSSRYLVKRTGEKVFLECVQDMDHENMFWYRQDPGLGLRLIYFSYDVKMKEKGDIPEGYSVSREKKERFSLILESASTNQTSMYLCASSSATGVPSYEQYFGPGTRLTVT.

The genes are TRBV5-8 and TRBJ1-1; TRBD1 matches 7 bases. The CDR3 length is 16 residues. Per the germline V gene, CDR1 is SGHTS and CDR2 is YDEGEE. V gave up 0 bases and J gave up 2 bases; unmatched junction bases: 7. DNA for the CDR3: TGTGCCAGCAGCTTGGGGACAGGCTTCTCAAACACTGAAGCTTTCTTT. It yields the protein CASSLGTGFSNTEAFF.

The V gene is TRBV5-5, the J gene TRBJ2-2; D gene uncertain. The CDR3 totals 15 residues. Germline assignment: CDR1 SGHKS and CDR2 YYEKEE (reference sequence). V lost 1 base and J 0 bases, leaving 7 bases between the germline ends. CDR3 amino acids: CASSLRPTNTGELFF. Written as DNA, the CDR3 is TGTGCCAGCAGCTTGCGACCTACGAACACCGGGGAGCTGTTTTTT.

The CDR3 DNA reads as TGTGCCAGCAGCCAAGGAGGGGCAGACCTCTCTGGGGCCAACGTCCTGACTTTC. Amino acids: CASSQGGADLSGANVLTF. The chain combines TRBV4-2 with TRBJ2-6; either TRBD1 or TRBD2 may supply D (5 bases each). In germline, CDR1 is LGHNA, CDR2 YNFKEQ. The CDR3 runs 18 residues. V was trimmed by 1 base and J by 0 bases, leaving 13 bases between them.

The J gene is TRBJ1-3, the V gene TRBV7-9; TRBD1 aligns across 7 bases. Germline values: CDR1 SEHNR, CDR2 FQNEAQ (reference sequence). Unmatched junction bases numbered 3, after V lost 3 bases and J lost 1 base. This CDR3 is built from 15 residues. The CDR3 reads CASSLGQQSGNTIYF. CDR3 coding DNA: TGTGCCAGCAGCTTGGGACAGCAGTCTGGAAACACCATATATTTT.

The V gene is TRBV15, the J gene TRBJ2-1; no firm D call. The CDR3 length is 14 residues. V gave up 3 bases and J gave up 5 bases, with 11 bases separating them. Germline loops: CDR1 LNHNV, CDR2 YYDKDF (reference sequence). Here the CDR3 DNA reads TGTGCCACCAGCAGTCGAGCACGGGACAATGAGCAGTTCTTC. It codes for CATSSRARDNEQFF.

This clone has only one observation. V is TRBV7-8 and J is TRBJ1-4, with D uncertain. Germline-derived CDR1 and CDR2 are SGHVS and FQNEAQ. The CDR3 spans 14 residues. Trimming removed 3 bases from V and 7 bases from J, with 12 bases in between. CDR3 sequence (DNA): TGTGCCAGCAGCTTGTCGACAAACACTGAAAAACTGTTTTTT. Translating gives CASSLSTNTEKLFF.

The rearrangement joins TRBV10-3 to TRBJ1-1, with no clear D. This CDR3 contains 12 residues. Germline values: CDR1 ENHRY, CDR2 SYGVKD. V lost 2 bases and J 4 bases, leaving 5 bases between the germline ends. The CDR3 nucleotides are TGTGCCATCAGTGAGGGACCCACTGAAGCTTTCTTT. It yields the protein CAISEGPTEAFF.

The CDR3 loop is CASSQDPGGLAAETQYF. CDR3 nucleotide sequence: TGCGCCAGCAGCCAAGACCCCGGGGGTCTAGCAGCGGAGACCCAGTACTTC. This chain connects TRBV4-3 to TRBJ2-5; perhaps TRBD2 as D (6 bases). The CDR3 loop spans 17 amino acids. Per germline, CDR1 LGHNA and CDR2 YSLEER. Trimming shortened V by 0 bases and J by 5 bases, and 19 bases separated the two germline ends.

The rearrangement joins TRBV2 to TRBJ2-7; 7 bases are shared with TRBD1. CDR3 length: 13 amino acids. V lost 6 bases and J lost 9; bases outside the gene matches: 11. Germline V gives CDR1 SNHLY, CDR2 FYNNEI. The CDR3 loop is CASSDDRAWGQYF. The CDR3 DNA sequence: TGTGCCAGCAGCGATGACAGGGCCTGGGGGCAGTACTTC.

This chain connects TRBV6-5 to TRBJ2-5; 8 bases fit TRBD2. V lost 6 bases to trimming and J lost 5 bases; unmatched junction nucleotides: 5. Germline loops: CDR1 MNHEY, CDR2 SVGAGI. CDR3 size: 13 residues. CDR3 region: CASSAPGGETQYF. CDR3 in DNA: TGTGCCAGCAGCGCCCCGGGGGGGGAGACCCAGTACTTC.

V usage is TRBV5-4 and J usage is TRBJ2-5, with TRBD2 as a possible D gene (6 bases). TRBJ2-7 matches the DNA end more closely, so the J call is doubtful. Germline lookup yields CDR1 SGHNT and CDR2 YYREEE (reference sequence). There are 14 residues in the CDR3. In DNA, the CDR3 is TGTGCCAGCAGCACGGGGGACCTCTCCTACGAGCAGTACTTC. Its translation: CASSTGDLSYEQYF.

The chain links TRBV5-1 to TRBJ2-3; maybe TRBD1 (5 bases). The CDR3 is 15 amino acids. V shed 4 bases and J shed 0 bases, with 12 bases lying between them. Germline assignment: CDR1 SGHRS and CDR2 YFSETQ. The CDR3 DNA is TGCGCCAGCAGCCTCTTAGGGGCTAGCACAGATACGCAGTATTTT. Its translation is CASSLLGASTDTQYF.

This clone has only one observation. The rearrangement joins TRBV4-1 to TRBJ1-5; perhaps TRBD1 as D (5 bases). The CDR3 length is 18 residues. Looked up from germline, CDR1 is MGHRA and CDR2 is YSYEKL. Trimming stripped 0 bases from V and 4 bases from J, with 19 bases between. In nucleotides, the CDR3 is TGCGCCAGCAGCCAAGAGGGAGTTCGGGGCGGGAGAAATCAGCCCCAGCATTTT. Amino acids: CASSQEGVRGGRNQPQHF.

The J gene is TRBJ2-2, the V gene TRBV29-1, with unresolved D. Per germline, CDR1 SQVTM and CDR2 ANQGSEA. The CDR3 contains 14 residues. V lost 1 base and J lost 4, with 10 bases in between. The CDR3 spells CSVEAGLGTGELFF. Written as DNA, the CDR3 is TGCAGCGTTGAAGCGGGTTTAGGCACCGGGGAGCTGTTTTTT.

This rearrangement joins TRBV4-3 to TRBJ1-2; D not certain. The CDR3 loop spans 13 amino acids. CDR1 LGHNA and CDR2 YSLEER come from the germline V gene. V lost 0 bases, J lost 8 bases, and 10 bases lay in between. The CDR3 here is CASSQDLVRGYTF. For the CDR3, the DNA is TGCGCCAGCAGCCAAGATTTGGTTCGGGGCTACACCTTC.

This clone was detected once. The chain joins TRBV11-2 to TRBJ2-5; 11 bases line up with TRBD2. The CDR3 sequence is 15 residues long. Germline trimming cut 3 bases from V and 3 bases from J; bases unmatched to any gene: 3. Per germline, CDR1 SGHAT and CDR2 FQNNGV. The CDR3 sequence is CASSFLGLAEETQYF. Written as DNA, the CDR3 is TGTGCCAGCAGCTTCCTGGGACTAGCGGAAGAGACCCAGTACTTC.

The chain combines TRBV9 with TRBJ2-3; tentatively, D is TRBD2 (5 bases). The CDR3 is 16 amino acids. With 1 base removed from V and 1 base from J, the gap between germline ends came to 13 bases. The V gene's germline CDR1 is SGDLS and CDR2 YYNGEE. This CDR3 reads CASSVRDSVRTDTQYF. Here the CDR3 DNA reads TGTGCCAGCAGCGTAAGAGATAGCGTCCGCACAGATACGCAGTATTTT.

The chain is built from TRBV7-9 and TRBJ1-2; the match to TRBD1 covers 7 bases. J gave up 1 base and V 3 bases, and 5 bases lay outside the gene matches. The length of the CDR3 is 15 residues. The V gene's germline CDR1 is SEHNR and CDR2 FQNEAQ (reference sequence). The CDR3 nucleotides are TGTGCCAGCAGCTTGCCACAGGGGAATAACTATGGCTACACCTTC. It codes for CASSLPQGNNYGYTF.